The 28 T cell receptor beta chains below all came from one sample that was sequenced in a study of response to subunit inactivated influenza vaccine. MiXCR, run by TCRdb on the RT-PCR reads, gives a single entry per CDR3 protein. The sample yields roughly 500,000 distinct CDR3 sequences, 20% to 25% seen once. This sample was also put to use in a study of T cells expressing NK-cell markers. That paper notes: The authors made TCR beta cDNA libraries by 5'RACE template switching. This switching added a universal primer site and UMIs.

Sequencing used CD4+ T cells sorted from PBMCs, obtained roughly 12 days after vaccination. The receptors were sampled from a man aged 50 to 59 who received an inactivated influenza vaccine.

This clonotype was found a few times. The V call is TRBV29-1, the J call TRBJ2-1, with D tentatively TRBD1 (6 bases). The V gene lost 7 bases and the J gene lost 11 bases, with 18 bases spanning the gap. Germline CDR1 SQVTM, CDR2 ANQGSEA. The CDR3 runs 12 residues. CDR3 nucleotides: TGCAGCGCTGCTACAGGGAAACAAAAGCAGTTCTTC. As protein: CSAATGKQKQFF.

The chain combines TRBV27 with TRBJ2-3; 10 nucleotides agree with TRBD2. This CDR3 has 15 residues. V gave up 5 bases and J gave up 2 bases; unmatched junction bases: 4. Germline values: CDR1 MNHEY, CDR2 SMNVEV (reference sequence). This CDR3 is CASSQLAGNTDTQYF. CDR3 nucleotide sequence: TGTGCCAGCAGTCAACTAGCGGGGAACACAGATACGCAGTATTTT.

This clonotype was detected only once. This could be a read error, since a much larger clone is one nucleotide away. V usage is TRBV7-3 and J usage is TRBJ2-2; D is unresolved. Germline assignment: CDR1 SGHTA and CDR2 FQGTGA. CDR3 length: 14 residues. V was shortened by 1 base and J by 5 bases, with 8 bases between the two germline ends. Here the CDR3 DNA reads TGTGCCAGCAGCTTAAATCCCGGGACCGGGGAGCTGTTTTTT. Translated: CASSLNPGTGELFF.

This clonotype was observed a handful of times. The gene calls are TRBV5-1 and TRBJ2-4; 7 positions match TRBD1. V trimming: 4 bases; J trimming: 6 bases; junction bases outside the gene matches: 13. Germline V gene sequence: CDR1 SGHRS, CDR2 YFSETQ. This CDR3 is built from 16 residues. The CDR3 region is CASSIAPTGSGNIQYF. The CDR3 bases are TGCGCCAGCAGCATCGCTCCGACAGGGTCTGGAAACATTCAGTACTTC.

This clonotype was detected only a few times. This sequence joins TRBV7-2 and TRBJ1-1, with 7 bases matching TRBD1. Trimming removed 2 bases from V and 1 base from J; junction bases left unmatched: 4. CDR1 and CDR2 from the germline V gene are SGHTA and FQGNSA. The CDR3 spans 15 residues. The CDR3 region is CASSLNRGPNTEAFF. The CDR3 DNA is TGTGCCAGCAGCTTAAACAGGGGACCGAACACTGAAGCTTTCTTT.

The chain combines TRBV5-1 with TRBJ2-2, with 8 bases identical to TRBD1. Trimming cost V 4 bases and J 4 bases; bases outside gene matches: 6. Germline lookup yields CDR1 SGHRS and CDR2 YFSETQ. The CDR3 contains 15 residues. The CDR3 region has the DNA TGCGCCAGCAGCGATGGGACAGGAGGCACCGGGGAGCTGTTTTTT. Protein sequence: CASSDGTGGTGELFF. Combining the CDR3 with reference TRBV5-1 and TRBJ2-2 gives the whole variable domain KAGVTQTPRYLIKTRGQQVTLSCSPISGHRSVSWYQQTPGQGLQFLFEYFSETQRNKGNFPGRFSGRQFSNSRSEMNVSTLELGDSALYLCASSDGTGGTGELFFGEGSRLTVL.

This clonotype was seen only a few times. The V and J genes are TRBV12-3 or TRBV12-4 and TRBJ1-2; tentative D call: TRBD1 (5 bases). The CDR3 length is 16 residues. The ends were cut back, 6 bases at V and 0 bases at J, with 17 bases in the middle. CDR3 protein: CASSMRRGWANYGYTF. In DNA, the CDR3 is TGTGCCAGCAGCATGCGGAGGGGTTGGGCTAACTATGGCTACACCTTC.

This clonotype showed up just a few times. The chain couples TRBV4-3 to TRBJ2-7; 9 positions agree with TRBD1. Germline assignment: CDR1 LGHNA and CDR2 YSLEER. V shed 3 bases, J shed 3 bases, and the junction held 9 bases outside the gene matches. This CDR3 region has 16 residues. CDR3 DNA sequence: TGCGCCAGCAGCCAGGGCGCCGGGACAGGGATCTACGAGCAGTACTTC. This codes for CASSQGAGTGIYEQYF.

This clonotype has a count of ten or more. The chain combines TRBV28 with TRBJ2-5; 7 bases are a match to TRBD1. Germline V gene sequence: CDR1 MDHEN, CDR2 SYDVKM. The CDR3 runs 15 residues. Trimming took 2 bases from V and 2 from J; bases not matched to a gene: 5. The CDR3 DNA follows: TGTGCCAGCAGTTTAATCGGCAGGGGGCAAGAGACCCAGTACTTC. Its protein product is CASSLIGRGQETQYF. The full variable domain, in which reference TRBV28 and TRBJ2-5 provide the parts outside the CDR3, is DVKVTQSSRYLVKRTGEKVFLECVQDMDHENMFWYRQDPGLGLRLIYFSYDVKMKEKGDIPEGYSVSREKKERFSLILESASTNQTSMYLCASSLIGRGQETQYFGPGTRLLVL.

This clonotype was observed a few times. The chain employs TRBV12-3 or TRBV12-4 and TRBJ2-3; tentative D call: TRBD2 (7 bases). This CDR3 region has 14 residues. Trimming cost V 1 base and J 5 bases, with 10 bases left between them. The CDR3 spells CASSLGGGQDTQYF. The DNA of the CDR3 is TGTGCCAGCAGTTTAGGCGGGGGACAAGATACGCAGTATTTT.

This rearrangement joins TRBV5-6 to TRBJ2-2; TRBD1 might be the D (6 bases). V lost 6 bases, J lost 0 bases, and 9 bases lay in between. The CDR3 length is 14 residues. Germline values: CDR1 SGHDT, CDR2 YYEEEE. The CDR3 DNA reads as TGTGCCAGCAACAGGGTCGCGAACACCGGGGAGCTGTTTTTT. This codes for CASNRVANTGELFF. The whole variable domain, remainder taken from reference TRBV5-6 and TRBJ2-2, is DAGVTQSPTHLIKTRGQQVTLRCSPKSGHDTVSWYQQALGQGPQFIFQYYEEEERQRGNFPDRFSGHQFPNYSSELNVNALLLGDSALYLCASNRVANTGELFFGEGSRLTVL.

This clonotype was seen more than once but under ten times. The rearrangement uses TRBV7-2 and TRBJ1-4; 9 nucleotides align to TRBD1. The V gene end was trimmed by 4 bases and the J gene end by 8 bases; junction bases not matched to a gene: 11. The CDR3 runs 16 residues. The germline gives CDR1 SGHTA, CDR2 FQGNSA. The CDR3 bases are TGTGCCAGCAGCTGGGCCGGGACAGGGATACAGGAAAAACTGTTTTTT. Protein product: CASSWAGTGIQEKLFF. Full variable domain (missing parts from reference TRBV7-2 and TRBJ1-4): GAGVSQSPSNKVTEKGKDVELRCDPISGHTALYWYRQSLGQGLEFLIYFQGNSAPDKSGLPSDRFSAERTGGSVSTLTIQRTQQEDSAVYLCASSWAGTGIQEKLFFGSGTQLSVL.

The sample holds a few counts of this clonotype. This chain joins TRBV4-3 and TRBJ2-5; D might be TRBD1 (6 bases). The CDR3 loop spans 19 amino acids. From germline, CDR1 is LGHNA and CDR2 YSLEER. V was shortened by 0 bases and J by 5 bases, with 25 bases between the two germline ends. The DNA for the CDR3 is TGCGCCAGCAGCCAAGATCGGAACAGGGCCCTGGGTCGAGGGGAGACCCAGTACTTC. Protein sequence: CASSQDRNRALGRGETQYF.

In this sample, this clonotype turned up a few times. This chain joins TRBV5-1 and TRBJ1-2; TRBD1 matches at 7 bases. This CDR3 contains 18 residues. V lost 4 bases to trimming and J lost 5 bases; unmatched junction nucleotides: 20. Germline CDR1 reads SGHRS; CDR2 reads YFSETQ. The CDR3 DNA sequence: TGCGCCAGCAGCCCCCAAGGAGTTCCGACAGGGAGCGATTATGGCTACACCTTC. Translation gives CASSPQGVPTGSDYGYTF.

The CDR3 DNA reads as TGCGCCAGCAGTGATGGCCTAGCGGGGTGGGATGAGCAGTTCTTC. Residues: CASSDGLAGWDEQFF. The chain links TRBV10-1 to TRBJ2-1; 9 bases fit TRBD2. The CDR3 length is 15 residues. V was pared by 3 bases and J by 8 bases, with 8 bases of the junction left unmatched. Germline CDR1 reads WNHNN; CDR2 reads SYGVQD (reference sequence).

The chain employs TRBV28 and TRBJ1-5; D not certain. Per the germline V gene, CDR1 is MDHEN and CDR2 is SYDVKM. V gave up 6 bases and J gave up 3 bases, with 3 bases separating them. There are 11 residues in the CDR3. The CDR3 region is CASSFNQPQHF. In DNA, the CDR3 is TGTGCCAGCAGCTTCAATCAGCCCCAGCATTTT. The variable domain in full, completed from reference TRBV28 and TRBJ1-5, reads DVKVTQSSRYLVKRTGEKVFLECVQDMDHENMFWYRQDPGLGLRLIYFSYDVKMKEKGDIPEGYSVSREKKERFSLILESASTNQTSMYLCASSFNQPQHFGDGTRLSIL.

This clonotype turned up a few times. The chain links TRBV29-1 to TRBJ2-7; 7 nucleotides match TRBD1. V shed 6 bases and J 4 bases; nucleotides not matched to a gene: 9. This CDR3 region has 13 residues. Per germline, CDR1 SQVTM and CDR2 ANQGSEA. CDR3 loop: CSVGRNRGYEQYF. The CDR3 DNA reads TGCAGCGTGGGACGTAACAGGGGTTACGAGCAGTACTTC.

This CDR3 reads CASSDVQETQYF. The CDR3 DNA follows: TGTGCCAGCAGTGATGTCCAAGAGACCCAGTACTTC. This chain connects TRBV2 to TRBJ2-5, with D unresolved. V was pared by 3 bases and J by 1 base, with 3 bases between. Germline V gives CDR1 SNHLY, CDR2 FYNNEI. This CDR3 has 12 amino acids. Full variable domain (outside the CDR3, taken from reference TRBV2 and TRBJ2-5): EPEVTQTPSHQVTQMGQEVILRCVPISNHLYFYWYRQILGQKVEFLVSFYNNEISEKSEIFDDQFSVERPDGSNFTLKIRSTKLEDSAMYFCASSDVQETQYFGPGTRLLVL.

This clonotype was detected only a few times. V is TRBV28 and J is TRBJ2-7; a possible D gene is TRBD1 (5 bases). The germline gives CDR1 MDHEN, CDR2 SYDVKM. CDR3 length: 13 amino acids. Trimming shortened V by 6 bases and J by 0 bases, and 9 bases separated the two germline ends. This CDR3 is CASRPDNSYEQYF. For the CDR3, the DNA is TGTGCCAGCAGACCGGACAACTCCTACGAGCAGTACTTC.

This clonotype was counted between two and nine times. The chain is built from TRBV7-2 and TRBJ1-5; weak D call: TRBD1 (5 bases). The CDR3 contains 15 residues. In germline, CDR1 is SGHTA, CDR2 FQGNSA. Trimming pared 5 bases from V and 3 bases from J, leaving 14 bases between. Here the CDR3 DNA reads TGTGCCAGCAGCCCGGTGGGAGGGGCCAATCAGCCCCAGCATTTT. Translation: CASSPVGGANQPQHF.

This chain links TRBV3-1 with TRBJ2-1; TRBD2 agrees at 7 bases. Germline lookup yields CDR1 LGHDT and CDR2 YNNKEL (reference sequence). The V segment lost 3 bases and the J segment 1 base; nucleotides outside the gene matches: 9. CDR3 length equals 17 residues. DNA for the CDR3: TGTGCCAGCAGCCACAATCTAGCGGCTACTTCCTACAATGAGCAGTTCTTC. Translated, it gives CASSHNLAATSYNEQFF.

The chain is built from TRBV4-2 and TRBJ2-1; D call uncertain. The V gene lost 1 base and the J gene lost 9 bases, with 10 bases spanning the gap. Germline CDR1 reads LGHNA; CDR2 reads YNFKEQ. This CDR3 is built from 13 residues. For the CDR3, the DNA is TGTGCCAGCAGCCAAGTAGTTAACGGTGAGCAGTTCTTC. It specifies CASSQVVNGEQFF.

V is TRBV12-3 or TRBV12-4 and J is TRBJ2-5, with 9 bases fitting TRBD1. The V segment lost 3 bases and the J segment 7 bases; nucleotides outside the gene matches: 3. The length of the CDR3 is 13 residues. CDR3 amino acids: CASSFSGQGTQYF. CDR3 DNA sequence: TGTGCCAGCAGTTTTTCGGGACAGGGGACCCAGTACTTC.

The chain is built from TRBV27 and TRBJ2-1, with unresolved D. The CDR3 length is 13 residues. V was trimmed by 0 bases and J by 10 bases, leaving 10 bases between them. CDR1 is MNHEY, CDR2 SMNVEV, per germline (reference sequence). In DNA form, the CDR3 reads TGTGCCAGCAGTTTATCGAACAGTGTAGAGCAGTTCTTC. It codes for CASSLSNSVEQFF.

This sequence joins TRBV27 and TRBJ1-6, with 7 bases lining up with TRBD1. This CDR3 spans 14 amino acids. The V and J ends lost 5 bases and 8 bases, in that order; junction bases with no gene match: 6. The V gene's germline CDR1 is MNHEY and CDR2 SMNVEV (reference sequence). CDR3 loop: CASSRQGGDSPLHF. CDR3 DNA sequence: TGTGCCAGCAGTCGACAGGGCGGTGATTCACCCCTCCACTTT.

This clonotype was detected only a few times. The rearrangement joins TRBV6-2 or TRBV6-3 to TRBJ1-4; D remains unclear. Per the germline V gene, CDR1 is MNHEY and CDR2 is SVGEGT. Trimming shortened V by 6 bases and J by 5 bases, and 10 bases separated the two germline ends. This CDR3 region has 13 residues. The CDR3 here is CASRPFGNEKLFF. CDR3 bases: TGTGCCAGCAGACCCTTCGGGAATGAAAAACTGTTTTTT.

This clonotype came up a few times. The rearrangement links TRBV12-3 or TRBV12-4 to TRBJ2-2, with D perhaps TRBD1 (6 bases). The CDR3 covers 16 residues. The V end lost 7 bases, the J end lost 6 bases, and 21 bases lay between the germline ends. The CDR3 here is CASKFGTGMGPGELFF. The CDR3 DNA follows: TGTGCCAGCAAATTCGGCACAGGGATGGGCCCCGGGGAGCTGTTTTTT.

V usage is TRBV11-2 and J usage is TRBJ2-1; 7 bases map to TRBD2. Germline V lookup: CDR1 SGHAT, CDR2 FQNNGV. The CDR3 sequence is 15 residues long. The junction had 9 bases not matched to a gene; V was cut back by 3 bases and J by 7 bases. The DNA for the CDR3 is TGTGCCAGCAGCTTCTTTGGGCGGGAGAGGAATGAGCAGTTCTTC. This encodes CASSFFGRERNEQFF.